Below, 11 T cell receptor beta chains from the same sample are listed, as sequenced in a study of T cell responses to AZD1222 COVID-19 vaccine. Produced via immunoSEQ multiplex PCR; TCRdb's table is partial and in-frame only. The sample includes more than 120,000 clones, roughly 90% of them seen just once. The input for sequencing was peripheral blood, taken 28 days after the second AZD1222 dose. These receptors were taken from an adult who received the AZD1222 COVID-19 vaccine.

This chain joins TRBV7-6 and TRBJ2-5, with 13 bases that match TRBD2. The CDR3 has 17 amino acids. The germline V gene has CDR1 SGHVS and CDR2 FNYEAQ. V lost 0 bases to trimming and J lost 3 bases; unmatched junction nucleotides: 4. The CDR3, as DNA: TGTGCCAGCAGCTTAGCCGGGACTAGCGGGATTAAAGAGACCCAGTACTTC. Translating gives CASSLAGTSGIKETQYF. Drawing the rest from reference TRBV7-6 and TRBJ2-5, the complete variable domain is GAGVSQSPRYKVTKRGQDVALRCDPISGHVSLYWYRQALGQGPEFLTYFNYEAQQDKSGLPNDRFSAERPEGSISTLTIQRTEQRDSAMYRCASSLAGTSGIKETQYFGPGTRLLVL.

The V gene is TRBV24-1, the J gene TRBJ1-3; the match to TRBD1 covers 7 bases. This CDR3 has 15 residues. J lost 0 bases, V lost 3 bases, and 1 base had no gene match. Germline V gene lookup returns CDR1 KGHDR and CDR2 SFDVKD. The CDR3 protein is CATSDAGGSGNTIYF. The CDR3 coding sequence is TGTGCCACCAGTGATGCAGGGGGCTCTGGAAACACCATATATTTT.

The CDR3 nucleotides read TGTGCCAGCAGCTTAGGCGACAGGGATTTATTTGAAGCTTTCTTT. Amino acid sequence: CASSLGDRDLFEAFF. This rearrangement joins TRBV5-8 to TRBJ1-1, with TRBD1 identical over 7 bases. Germline values: CDR1 SGHTS, CDR2 YDEGEE. The CDR3 contains 15 residues. The V segment lost 2 bases and the J segment 7 bases; nucleotides outside the gene matches: 11.

The chain recombines TRBV7-2 with TRBJ1-5; D remains ambiguous. Germline V gene sequence: CDR1 SGHTA, CDR2 FQGNSA. The CDR3 is 14 amino acids. The V end lost 0 bases, the J end lost 4 bases, and 7 bases lay between the germline ends. The CDR3 spells CASSLAVENQPQHF. DNA of the CDR3: TGTGCCAGCAGCTTAGCAGTGGAGAATCAGCCCCAGCATTTT.

This clone has a single count. The rearrangement links TRBV2 to TRBJ2-3; TRBD1 agrees at 9 bases. The V and J ends lost 4 bases and 3 bases, in that order; junction bases with no gene match: 8. The CDR3 contains 16 residues. Germline CDR1 SNHLY, CDR2 FYNNEI. The CDR3 DNA reads as TGTGCCAGCAGTGCCACCGGGACAGGGCGTACAGATACGCAGTATTTT. Translation: CASSATGTGRTDTQYF.

V gene TRBV5-1 combines with J gene TRBJ1-4; D may be TRBD1 (5 bases). The V gene's germline CDR1 is SGHRS and CDR2 YFSETQ. This CDR3 contains 16 residues. The germline V and J ends were trimmed by 0 bases and 0 bases, with 9 bases remaining between them. CDR3 nucleotide sequence: TGCGCCAGCAGCTTGGACAGGCCATCAACTAATGAAAAACTGTTTTTT. Its translation is CASSLDRPSTNEKLFF.

The chain combines TRBV28 with TRBJ1-5, with D possibly TRBD1 on 5 matching bases. CDR1 and CDR2 from the germline V gene are MDHEN and SYDVKM. The CDR3 length is 14 residues. V lost 6 bases and J lost 5, with 14 bases in between. This chain's CDR3 is CASRPTAGDQPQHF. The CDR3 DNA reads as TGTGCCAGCAGGCCCACGGCGGGGGATCAGCCCCAGCATTTT.

The J gene is TRBJ1-5, the V gene TRBV6-2 or TRBV6-3, with TRBD1 matching 12 bases. The CDR3 is 17 amino acids. V trimming: 0 bases; J trimming: 6 bases; junction bases outside the gene matches: 6. Per germline, CDR1 MNHEY and CDR2 SVGEGT. The CDR3 reads CASSYSGTGGSGQPQHF. In nucleotides, the CDR3 is TGTGCCAGCAGTTACTCGGGGACAGGGGGCTCGGGTCAGCCCCAGCATTTT.

This clone is a singleton in its sample. V gene TRBV28 combines with J gene TRBJ2-7; either TRBD1 or TRBD2 may supply D (5 bases each). The germline CDR1 and CDR2 sequences are MDHEN and SYDVKM. The CDR3 spans 14 residues. The V end lost 7 bases, the J end lost 2 bases, and 15 bases lay between the germline ends. CDR3 DNA sequence: TGTGCCAGCACCCCCGGGACCGCTACCTACGAGCAGTACTTC. This gives the protein CASTPGTATYEQYF.

The gene calls are TRBV4-2 and TRBJ1-6; 7 bases align to TRBD1. Germline V gene data show CDR1 as LGHNA and CDR2 as YNFKEQ. The V and J ends lost 7 bases and 5 bases, in that order; junction bases with no gene match: 5. This CDR3 comprises 14 residues. This CDR3 is CASTRDSNNSPLHF. The CDR3 bases are TGTGCCAGCACCCGGGACAGCAATAATTCACCCCTCCACTTT.

The chain uses TRBV4-3 and TRBJ2-2; TRBD2 is a possible D gene (5 bases). The CDR3 has 15 amino acids. Trimming took 4 bases from V and 0 from J, leaving 9 bases between them. Germline CDR1 LGHNA, CDR2 YSLEER. The DNA for the CDR3 is TGCGCCAGCAGCCCAAGCGGCACGAACACCGGGGAGCTGTTTTTT. Protein: CASSPSGTNTGELFF.